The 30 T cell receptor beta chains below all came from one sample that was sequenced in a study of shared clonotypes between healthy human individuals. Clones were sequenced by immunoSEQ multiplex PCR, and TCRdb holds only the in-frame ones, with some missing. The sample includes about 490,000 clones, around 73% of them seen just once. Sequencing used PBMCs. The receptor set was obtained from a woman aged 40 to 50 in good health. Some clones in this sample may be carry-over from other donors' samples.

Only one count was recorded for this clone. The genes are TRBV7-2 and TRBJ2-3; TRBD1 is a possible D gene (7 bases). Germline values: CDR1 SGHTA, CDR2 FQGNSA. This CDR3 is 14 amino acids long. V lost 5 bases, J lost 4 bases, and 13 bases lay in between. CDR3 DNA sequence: TGTGCCAGCAGCCGGGGGACAGTCCCAGATACGCAGTATTTT. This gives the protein CASSRGTVPDTQYF. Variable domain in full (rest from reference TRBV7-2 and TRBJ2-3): GAGVSQSPSNKVTEKGKDVELRCDPISGHTALYWYRQSLGQGLEFLIYFQGNSAPDKSGLPSDRFSAERTGGSVSTLTIQRTQQEDSAVYLCASSRGTVPDTQYFGPGTRLTVL.

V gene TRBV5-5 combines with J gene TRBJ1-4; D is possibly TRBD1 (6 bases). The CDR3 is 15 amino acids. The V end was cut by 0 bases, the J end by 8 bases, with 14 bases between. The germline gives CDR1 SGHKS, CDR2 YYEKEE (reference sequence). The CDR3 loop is CASSLEGGRSEKLFF. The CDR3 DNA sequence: TGTGCCAGCAGCTTGGAAGGGGGGCGCTCAGAAAAACTGTTTTTT.

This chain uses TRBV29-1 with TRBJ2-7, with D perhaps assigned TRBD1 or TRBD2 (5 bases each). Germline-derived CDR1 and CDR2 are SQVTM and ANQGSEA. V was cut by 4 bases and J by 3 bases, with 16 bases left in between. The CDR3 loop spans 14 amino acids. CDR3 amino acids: CSVGFWGRIYEQYF. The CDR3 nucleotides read TGCAGCGTTGGCTTTTGGGGACGGATCTACGAGCAGTACTTC.

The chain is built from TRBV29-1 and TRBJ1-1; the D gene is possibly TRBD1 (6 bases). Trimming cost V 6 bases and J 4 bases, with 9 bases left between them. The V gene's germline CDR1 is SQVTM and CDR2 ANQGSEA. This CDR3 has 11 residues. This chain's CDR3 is CSVLQGTEAFF. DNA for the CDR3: TGCAGCGTATTACAGGGCACTGAAGCTTTCTTT. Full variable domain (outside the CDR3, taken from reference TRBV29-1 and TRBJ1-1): SAVISQKPSRDICQRGTSLTIQCQVDSQVTMMFWYRQQPGQSLTLIATANQGSEATYESGFVIDKFPISRPNLTFSTLTVSNMSPEDSSIYLCSVLQGTEAFFGQGTRLTVV.

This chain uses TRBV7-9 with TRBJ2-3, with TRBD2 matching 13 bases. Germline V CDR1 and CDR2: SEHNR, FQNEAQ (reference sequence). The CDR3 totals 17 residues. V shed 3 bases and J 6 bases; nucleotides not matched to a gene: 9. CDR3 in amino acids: CASSFTTSGRAWDTQYF. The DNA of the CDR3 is TGTGCCAGCAGCTTTACCACTAGCGGGAGGGCCTGGGATACGCAGTATTTT.

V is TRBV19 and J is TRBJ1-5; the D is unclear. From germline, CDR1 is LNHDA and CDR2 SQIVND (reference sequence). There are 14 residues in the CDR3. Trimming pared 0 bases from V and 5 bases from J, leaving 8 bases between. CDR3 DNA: TGTGCCAGTAGTATAGAGGGTATCTATCAGCCCCAGCATTTT. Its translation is CASSIEGIYQPQHF.

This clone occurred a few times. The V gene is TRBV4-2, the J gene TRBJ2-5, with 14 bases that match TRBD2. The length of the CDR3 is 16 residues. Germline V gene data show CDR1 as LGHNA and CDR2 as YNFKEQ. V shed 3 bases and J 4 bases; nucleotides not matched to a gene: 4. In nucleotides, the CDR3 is TGTGCCAGCAGCCACGGACTAGCGGGAGGAGGAGAGACCCAGTACTTC. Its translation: CASSHGLAGGGETQYF.

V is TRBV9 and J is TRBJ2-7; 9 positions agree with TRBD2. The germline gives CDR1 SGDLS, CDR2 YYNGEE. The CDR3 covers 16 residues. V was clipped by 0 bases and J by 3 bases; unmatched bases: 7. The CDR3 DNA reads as TGTGCCAGCAGCGTAGCGAGTAGCGGGAGCCGCTACGAGCAGTACTTC. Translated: CASSVASSGSRYEQYF.

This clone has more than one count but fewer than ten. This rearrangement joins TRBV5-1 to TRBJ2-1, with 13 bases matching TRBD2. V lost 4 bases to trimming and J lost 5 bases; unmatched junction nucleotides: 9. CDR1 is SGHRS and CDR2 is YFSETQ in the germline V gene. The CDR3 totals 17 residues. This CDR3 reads CASSTGLAGAGDNEQFF. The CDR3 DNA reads TGCGCCAGCAGCACCGGACTAGCGGGGGCAGGGGACAATGAGCAGTTCTTC.

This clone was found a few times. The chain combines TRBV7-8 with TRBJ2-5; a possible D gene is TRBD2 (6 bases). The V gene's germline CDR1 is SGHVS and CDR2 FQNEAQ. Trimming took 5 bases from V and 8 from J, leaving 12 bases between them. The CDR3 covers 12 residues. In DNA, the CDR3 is TGTGCCAGCAGCCGAGATAGCGGTACCCAGTACTTC. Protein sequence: CASSRDSGTQYF.

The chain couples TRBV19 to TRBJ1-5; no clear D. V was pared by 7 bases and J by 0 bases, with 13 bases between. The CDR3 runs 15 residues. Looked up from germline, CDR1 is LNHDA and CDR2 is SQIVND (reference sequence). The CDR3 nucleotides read TGTGCCAGTATCCAGACCCCCAATAGCAATCAGCCCCAGCATTTT. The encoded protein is CASIQTPNSNQPQHF.

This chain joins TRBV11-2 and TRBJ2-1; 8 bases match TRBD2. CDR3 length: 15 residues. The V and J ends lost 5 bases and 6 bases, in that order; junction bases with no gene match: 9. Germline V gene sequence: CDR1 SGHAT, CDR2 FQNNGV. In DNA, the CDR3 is TGTGCCAGCAGCCAATCCGGGACTAGGACCAATGAGCAGTTCTTC. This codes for CASSQSGTRTNEQFF. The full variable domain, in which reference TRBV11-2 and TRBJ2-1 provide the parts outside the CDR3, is EAGVAQSPRYKIIEKRQSVAFWCNPISGHATLYWYQQILGQGPKLLIQFQNNGVVDDSQLPKDRFSAERLKGVDSTLKIQPAKLEDSAVYLCASSQSGTRTNEQFFGPGTRLTVL.

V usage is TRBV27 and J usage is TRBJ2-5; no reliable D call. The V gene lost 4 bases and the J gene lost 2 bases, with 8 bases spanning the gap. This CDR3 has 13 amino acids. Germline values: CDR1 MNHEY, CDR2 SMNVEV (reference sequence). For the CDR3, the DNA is TGTGCCAGCAGTTATACGTTTCAAGAGACCCAGTACTTC. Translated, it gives CASSYTFQETQYF.

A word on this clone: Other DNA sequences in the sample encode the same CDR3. CDR3: CASSPRAGQETQYF. In DNA, the CDR3 is TGTGCCAGCTCACCGCGAGCGGGACAAGAGACCCAGTACTTC. The chain joins TRBV18 to TRBJ2-5, with 7 bases lining up with TRBD2. Germline V gives CDR1 KGHSH, CDR2 LQKENI. The CDR3 extends over 14 amino acids. Trimming removed 3 bases from V and 2 bases from J; junction bases left unmatched: 3.

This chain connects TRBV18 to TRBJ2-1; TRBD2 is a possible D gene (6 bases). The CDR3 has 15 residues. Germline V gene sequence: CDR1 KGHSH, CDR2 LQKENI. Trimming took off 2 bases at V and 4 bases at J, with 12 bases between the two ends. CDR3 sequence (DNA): TGTGCCAGCTCACCAAGAGGGAGGAAGTACAATGAGCAGTTCTTC. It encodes CASSPRGRKYNEQFF.

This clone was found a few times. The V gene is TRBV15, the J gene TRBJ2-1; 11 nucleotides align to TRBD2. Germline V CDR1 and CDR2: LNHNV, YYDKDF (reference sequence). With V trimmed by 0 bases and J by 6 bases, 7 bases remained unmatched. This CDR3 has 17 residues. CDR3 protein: CATSRETLAGGANEQFF. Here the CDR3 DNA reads TGTGCCACCAGCAGAGAGACTTTAGCGGGAGGGGCCAATGAGCAGTTCTTC. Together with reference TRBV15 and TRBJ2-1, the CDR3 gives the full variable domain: DAMVIQNPRYQVTQFGKPVTLSCSQTLNHNVMYWYQQKSSQAPKLLFHYYDKDFNNEADTPDNFQSRRPNTSFCFLDIRSPGLGDTAMYLCATSRETLAGGANEQFFGPGTRLTVL.

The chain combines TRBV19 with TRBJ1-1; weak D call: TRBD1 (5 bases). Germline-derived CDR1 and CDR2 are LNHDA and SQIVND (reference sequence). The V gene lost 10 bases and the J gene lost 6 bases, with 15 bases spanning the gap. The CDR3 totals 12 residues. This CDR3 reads CATSTRGPEAFF. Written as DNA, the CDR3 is TGTGCCACCAGCACGAGGGGACCTGAAGCTTTCTTT.

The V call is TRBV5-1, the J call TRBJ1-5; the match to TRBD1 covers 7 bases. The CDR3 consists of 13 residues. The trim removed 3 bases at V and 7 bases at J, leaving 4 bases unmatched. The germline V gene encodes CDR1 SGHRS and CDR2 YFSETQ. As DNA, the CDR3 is TGCGCCAGCAGCTCAGGGGGGGAACAGCCCCAGCATTTT. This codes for CASSSGGEQPQHF.

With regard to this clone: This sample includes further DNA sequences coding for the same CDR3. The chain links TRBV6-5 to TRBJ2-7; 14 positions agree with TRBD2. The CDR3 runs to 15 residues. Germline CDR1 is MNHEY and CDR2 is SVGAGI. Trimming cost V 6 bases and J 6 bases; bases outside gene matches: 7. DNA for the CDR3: TGTGCCAGCAGCCTCCGGGGGACTAGCGGGAGCGAGCAGTACTTC. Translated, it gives CASSLRGTSGSEQYF.

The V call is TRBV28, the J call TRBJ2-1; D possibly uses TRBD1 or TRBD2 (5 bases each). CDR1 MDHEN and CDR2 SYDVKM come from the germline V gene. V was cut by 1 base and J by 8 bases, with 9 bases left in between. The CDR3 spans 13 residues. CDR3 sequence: CASSLLWDHEQFF. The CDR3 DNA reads TGTGCCAGCAGTTTATTGTGGGACCATGAGCAGTTCTTC.

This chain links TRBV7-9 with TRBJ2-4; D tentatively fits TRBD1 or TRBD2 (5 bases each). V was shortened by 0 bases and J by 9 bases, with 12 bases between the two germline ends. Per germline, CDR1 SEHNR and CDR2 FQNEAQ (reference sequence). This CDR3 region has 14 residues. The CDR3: CASSLAGAEGIQYF. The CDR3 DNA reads TGTGCCAGCAGCTTAGCCGGGGCCGAAGGCATTCAGTACTTC.

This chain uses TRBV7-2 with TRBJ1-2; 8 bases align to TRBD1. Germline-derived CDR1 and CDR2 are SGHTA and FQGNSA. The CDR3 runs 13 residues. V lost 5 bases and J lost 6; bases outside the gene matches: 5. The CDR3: CASSPRTGNGYTF. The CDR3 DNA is TGTGCCAGCAGCCCCCGGACAGGGAATGGCTACACCTTC.

The CDR3 sequence: CASSLGSQMGTQYF. DNA for the CDR3: TGCGCCAGCAGCTTGGGCTCTCAGATGGGGACCCAGTACTTC. This rearrangement joins TRBV5-1 to TRBJ2-5, with no clear D. V was pared by 0 bases and J by 7 bases, with 13 bases between. The CDR3 spans 14 residues. Germline CDR1 is SGHRS and CDR2 is YFSETQ.

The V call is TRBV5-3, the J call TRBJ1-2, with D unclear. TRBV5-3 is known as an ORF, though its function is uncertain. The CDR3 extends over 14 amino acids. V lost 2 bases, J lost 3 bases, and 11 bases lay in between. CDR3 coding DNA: TGTGCCAGAAGCTTCGAGGGTTGCGACTATGGCTACACCTTC. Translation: CARSFEGCDYGYTF.

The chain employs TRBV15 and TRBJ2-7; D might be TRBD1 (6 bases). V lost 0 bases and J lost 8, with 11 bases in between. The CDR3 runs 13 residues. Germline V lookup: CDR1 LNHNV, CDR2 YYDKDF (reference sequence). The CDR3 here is CATSRDRQGQQYF. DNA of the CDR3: TGTGCCACCAGCAGAGATCGGCAGGGGCAGCAGTACTTC.

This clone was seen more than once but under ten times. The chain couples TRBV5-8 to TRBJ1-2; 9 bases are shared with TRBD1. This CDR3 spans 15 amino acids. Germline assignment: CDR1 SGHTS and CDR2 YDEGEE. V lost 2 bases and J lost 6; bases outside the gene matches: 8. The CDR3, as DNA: TGTGCCAGCAGCTTCATCGCCAGACAGGGGGATGGCTACACCTTC. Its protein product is CASSFIARQGDGYTF.

CDR3 nucleotides: TGTGCCAGTTCCCGACAGGGGGCAGCCGGGGAGCTGTTTTTT. Protein product: CASSRQGAAGELFF. The chain recombines TRBV19 with TRBJ2-2, with 10 nucleotides matching TRBD1. Looked up from germline, CDR1 is LNHDA and CDR2 is SQIVND (reference sequence). The CDR3 sequence is 14 residues long. The junction had 6 bases not matched to a gene; V was cut back by 8 bases and J by 6 bases.

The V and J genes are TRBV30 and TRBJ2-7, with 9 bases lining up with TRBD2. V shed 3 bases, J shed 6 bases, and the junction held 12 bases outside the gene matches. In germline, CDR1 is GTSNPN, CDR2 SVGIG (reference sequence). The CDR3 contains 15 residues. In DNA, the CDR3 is TGTGCCTGGAGCGAACTGATAGCGGGAGTGGGCGAGCAGTACTTC. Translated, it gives CAWSELIAGVGEQYF.

The DNA for the CDR3 is TGTGCCAGCAGTTCTTCCACGACAGCGGGAGAGCAGTACTTC. Protein sequence: CASSSSTTAGEQYF. The chain joins TRBV28 to TRBJ2-5; 8 bases map to TRBD2. V was pared by 4 bases and J by 11 bases, with 12 bases of the junction left unmatched. The germline V gene encodes CDR1 MDHEN and CDR2 SYDVKM. There are 14 residues in the CDR3.

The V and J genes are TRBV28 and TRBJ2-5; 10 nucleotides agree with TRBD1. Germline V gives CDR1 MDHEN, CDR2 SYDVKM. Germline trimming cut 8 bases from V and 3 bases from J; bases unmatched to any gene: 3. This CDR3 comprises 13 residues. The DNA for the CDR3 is TGTGCCAGCCGGACAGGGGGTAAAGAGACCCAGTACTTC. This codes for CASRTGGKETQYF. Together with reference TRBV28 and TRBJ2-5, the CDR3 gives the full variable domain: DVKVTQSSRYLVKRTGEKVFLECVQDMDHENMFWYRQDPGLGLRLIYFSYDVKMKEKGDIPEGYSVSREKKERFSLILESASTNQTSMYLCASRTGGKETQYFGPGTRLLVL.